This T cell receptor (beta chain) was sequenced for a study of shared clonotypes between healthy human individuals. Into CD45RA+ naive and CD45RA-negative memory subsets, the CD4+ cells were split. General observations from the study: Clonotypes which were not shared had lower generation probabilities than clonotypes that all four donors shared. Sharing of clonotypes among donors was expected to vary with sequencing depth. Larger estimated richness was generally recorded for naive subsets relative to memory subsets.

The CDR3 covers 11 residues. Trimming pared 5 bases from V and 7 bases from J, leaving 9 bases between. CDR1 MDHEN and CDR2 SYDVKM come from the germline V gene. Sequenced by immunoSEQ multiplex PCR; TCRdb stores in-frame clones only, minus some. The sample contains some 1 million clones, 65% to 75% of which appear only once. Concerning this clone: What it binds is unknown.

J is TRBJ2-7 and V is TRBV28; D is perhaps TRBD2 (5 bases). The receptor was isolated from a man between 18 and 35 years old in good health. The sequenced sample consisted of memory CD4+ T cells sorted from blood. Subset meaning: CD45RA-negative fraction. CDR3 in amino acids: CASSASGEQYF. The DNA for the CDR3 is TGTGCCAGCAGTGCCTCGGGGGAGCAGTACTTC. The variable domain in full, completed from reference TRBV28 and TRBJ2-7, reads DVKVTQSSRYLVKRTGEKVFLECVQDMDHENMFWYRQDPGLGLRLIYFSYDVKMKEKGDIPEGYSVSREKKERFSLILESASTNQTSMYLCASSASGEQYFGPGTRLTVT.